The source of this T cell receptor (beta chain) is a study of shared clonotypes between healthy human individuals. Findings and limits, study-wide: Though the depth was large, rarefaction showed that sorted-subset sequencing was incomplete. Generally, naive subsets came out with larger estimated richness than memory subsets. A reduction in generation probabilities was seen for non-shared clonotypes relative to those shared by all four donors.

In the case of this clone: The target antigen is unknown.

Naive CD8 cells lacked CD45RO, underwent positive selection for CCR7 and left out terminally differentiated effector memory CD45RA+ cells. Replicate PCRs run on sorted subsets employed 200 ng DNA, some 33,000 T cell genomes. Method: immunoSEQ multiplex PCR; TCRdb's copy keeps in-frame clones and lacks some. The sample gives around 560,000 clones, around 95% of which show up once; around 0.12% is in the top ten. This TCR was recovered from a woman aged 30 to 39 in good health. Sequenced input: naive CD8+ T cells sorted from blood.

CDR3 in amino acids: CASSLRQAGYHEQYF. CDR3 coding DNA: TGTGCCAGCAGTCTTCGACAGGCCGGTTATCACGAGCAGTACTTC. This chain uses TRBV27 with TRBJ2-7, with a tentative D call TRBD1 (6 bases). Trimming shortened V by 5 bases and J by 5 bases, and 19 bases separated the two germline ends. Germline V lookup: CDR1 MNHEY, CDR2 SMNVEV (reference sequence). CDR3 length equals 15 residues.